This TCR beta chain is drawn from a study of shared clonotypes between healthy human individuals. Study-level results: Generation of non-shared clonotypes was less probable than generation of clonotypes shared by all four donors.

The sample holds a few counts of this clone. No antigen is known for it. A much larger clone lies one base from this, so it may be a read error. Other DNA sequences in this sample translate to the same CDR3. As handled by the study authors: ImmunoSEQ only sent back junction sequences with no quality scores, so filtering was done differently. The repertoire was sequenced with immunoSEQ multiplex PCR; TCRdb's copy has only in-frame clones and lacks some. V and J calls and clone size follow that table, whereas D and trimming were derived from the DNA. This table holds hundreds of thousands of clones, 55% to 85% found once. V dropped 0 bases and J dropped 4 bases, with 0 bases sitting between them. This CDR3 comprises 11 residues. Looked up from germline, CDR1 is SGHAT and CDR2 is FQNNGV. Caucasian adults living in Nashville, Tennessee, provided all samples. It was into CD45RA+ naive and CD45RA-negative memory subsets that the CD4+ cells were split.

Sequenced: memory CD4+ T cells sorted from blood. Subset meaning: CD45RA-negative fraction. The TCR was taken from a woman under 40 in good health. The chain links TRBV11-2 to TRBJ2-5; D uncertain. CDR3 in amino acids: CASSLEETQYF. As DNA, the CDR3 is TGTGCCAGCAGCTTAGAAGAGACCCAGTACTTC.